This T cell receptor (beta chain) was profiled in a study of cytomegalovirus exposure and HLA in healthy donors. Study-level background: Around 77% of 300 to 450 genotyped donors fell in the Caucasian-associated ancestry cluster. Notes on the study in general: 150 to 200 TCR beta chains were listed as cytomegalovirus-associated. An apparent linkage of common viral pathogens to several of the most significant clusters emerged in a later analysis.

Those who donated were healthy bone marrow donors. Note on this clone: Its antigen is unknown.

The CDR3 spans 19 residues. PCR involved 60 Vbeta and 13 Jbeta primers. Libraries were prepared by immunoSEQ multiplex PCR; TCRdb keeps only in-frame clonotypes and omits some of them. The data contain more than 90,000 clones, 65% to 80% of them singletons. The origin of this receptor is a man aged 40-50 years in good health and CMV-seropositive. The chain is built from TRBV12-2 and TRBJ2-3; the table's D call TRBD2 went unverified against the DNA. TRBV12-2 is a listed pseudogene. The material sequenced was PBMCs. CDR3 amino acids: CASRLNRLAVGVFTDTQYF. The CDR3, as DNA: TGTGCAAGTCGCTTAAACCGACTAGCGGTAGGGGTATTCACAGATACGCAGTATTTT.